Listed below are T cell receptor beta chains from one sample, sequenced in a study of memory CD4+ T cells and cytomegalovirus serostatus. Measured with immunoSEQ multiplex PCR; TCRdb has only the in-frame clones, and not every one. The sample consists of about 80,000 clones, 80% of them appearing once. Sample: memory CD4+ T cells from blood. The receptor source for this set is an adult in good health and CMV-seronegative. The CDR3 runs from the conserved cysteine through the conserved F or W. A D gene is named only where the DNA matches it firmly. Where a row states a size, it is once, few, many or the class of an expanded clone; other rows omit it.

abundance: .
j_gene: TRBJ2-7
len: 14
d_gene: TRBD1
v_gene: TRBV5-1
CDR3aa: CASSRDSQSYEQYF
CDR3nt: TGCGCCAGTAGCCGGGACAGCCAATCCTACGAGCAGTACTTC

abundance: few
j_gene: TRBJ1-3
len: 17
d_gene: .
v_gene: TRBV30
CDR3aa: CAWSVGLSANSGNTIYF
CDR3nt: TGTGCCTGGAGTGTTGGTCTGTCCGCCAACTCTGGAAACACCATATATTTT

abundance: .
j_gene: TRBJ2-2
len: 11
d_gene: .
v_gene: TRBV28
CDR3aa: CASGHTGELFF
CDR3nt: TGTGCCAGCGGCCACACCGGGGAGCTGTTTTTT

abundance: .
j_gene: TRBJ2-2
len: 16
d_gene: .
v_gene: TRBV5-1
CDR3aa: CASSPAGGVNTGELFF
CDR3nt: TGCGCCAGCAGCCCGGCCGGCGGGGTGAACACCGGGGAGCTGTTTTTT

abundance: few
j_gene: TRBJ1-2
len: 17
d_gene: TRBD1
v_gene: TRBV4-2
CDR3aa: CASSQERGRGGDYGYTF
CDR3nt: TGTGCCAGCAGCCAAGAAAGGGGCAGGGGGGGGGACTATGGCTACACCTTC

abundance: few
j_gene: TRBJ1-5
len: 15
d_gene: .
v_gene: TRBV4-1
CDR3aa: CASSHPGTRTRTQHF
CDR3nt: TGCGCCAGCAGCCACCCCGGGACAAGGACTAGGACCCAGCATTTT

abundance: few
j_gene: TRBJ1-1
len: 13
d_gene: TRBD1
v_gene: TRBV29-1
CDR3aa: CSVPGTGNTEAFF
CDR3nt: TGCAGCGTCCCCGGGACAGGGAACACTGAAGCTTTCTTT

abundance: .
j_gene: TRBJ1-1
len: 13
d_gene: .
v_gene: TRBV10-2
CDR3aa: CASSEAGNTEAFF
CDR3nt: TGCGCCAGCAGTGAAGCCGGTAACACTGAAGCTTTCTTT

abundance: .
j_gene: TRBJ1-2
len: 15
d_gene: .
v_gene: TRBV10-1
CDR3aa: CASSDTTGTADGYTF
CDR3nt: TGCGCCAGCAGTGACACAACCGGGACGGCGGATGGCTACACCTTC

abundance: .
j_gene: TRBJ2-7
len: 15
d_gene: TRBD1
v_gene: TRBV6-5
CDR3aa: CASSYSGTGDYEQYF
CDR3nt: TGTGCCAGCAGTTACTCCGGGACAGGGGACTACGAGCAGTACTTC

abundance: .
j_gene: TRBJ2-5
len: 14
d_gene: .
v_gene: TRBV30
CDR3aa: CAWATKGAQETQYF
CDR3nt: TGTGCCTGGGCGACGAAAGGGGCCCAAGAGACCCAGTACTTC

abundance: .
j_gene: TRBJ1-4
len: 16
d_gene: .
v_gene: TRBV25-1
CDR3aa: CASSESSARENEKLFF
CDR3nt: TGTGCCAGCAGTGAATCAAGTGCCAGGGAGAATGAAAAACTGTTTTTT

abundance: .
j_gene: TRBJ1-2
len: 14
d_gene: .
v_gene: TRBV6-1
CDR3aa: CASSDDPNSYGYTF
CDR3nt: TGTGCCAGCAGTGACGATCCAAACTCCTATGGCTACACCTTC

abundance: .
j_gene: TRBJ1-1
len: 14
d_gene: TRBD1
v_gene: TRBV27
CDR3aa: CASSLLGQLAEAFF
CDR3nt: TGTGCCAGCAGTTTATTGGGACAGCTCGCTGAAGCTTTCTTT

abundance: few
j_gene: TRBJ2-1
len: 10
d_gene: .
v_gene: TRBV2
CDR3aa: CASSEVEQFF
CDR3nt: TGTGCCAGCAGTGAAGTTGAGCAGTTCTTC

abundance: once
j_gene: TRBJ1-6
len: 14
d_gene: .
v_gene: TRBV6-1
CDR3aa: CASREPSEPRPLHF
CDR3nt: TGTGCCAGCCGTGAACCAAGCGAACCTAGGCCCCTCCACTTT

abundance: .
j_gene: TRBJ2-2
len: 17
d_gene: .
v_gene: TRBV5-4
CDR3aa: CASTHYGGARVTGELFF
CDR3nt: TGTGCCAGCACCCACTACGGCGGGGCCCGGGTCACCGGGGAGCTGTTTTTT

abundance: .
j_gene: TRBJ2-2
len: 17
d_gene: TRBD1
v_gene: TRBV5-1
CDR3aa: CASSLTTGGGYTGELFF
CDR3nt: TGCGCCAGCAGCTTAACGACAGGGGGAGGATACACCGGGGAGCTGTTTTTT

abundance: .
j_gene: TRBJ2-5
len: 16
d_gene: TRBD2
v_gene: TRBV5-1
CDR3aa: CASSLVLAGEQETQYF
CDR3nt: TGCGCCAGCAGCTTGGTCTTGGCGGGGGAACAAGAGACCCAGTACTTC

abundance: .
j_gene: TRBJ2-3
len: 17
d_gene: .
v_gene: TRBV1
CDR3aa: CTSSQEGSGGGTDTQYF
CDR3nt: TGCACCAGCAGCCAAGAGGGCTCGGGCGGGGGCACAGATACGCAGTATTTT

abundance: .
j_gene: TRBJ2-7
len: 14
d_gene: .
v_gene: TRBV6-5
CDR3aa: CASSYSGRPYEQYF
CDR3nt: TGTGCCAGCAGTTACTCCGGACGCCCCTACGAGCAGTACTTC

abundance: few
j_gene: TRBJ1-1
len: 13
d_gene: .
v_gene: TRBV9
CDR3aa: CASSVGRNTEAFF
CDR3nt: TGTGCCAGCAGCGTCGGGAGGAACACTGAAGCTTTCTTT

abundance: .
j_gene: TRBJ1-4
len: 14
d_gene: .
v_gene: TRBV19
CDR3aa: CASSIAGTNEKLFF
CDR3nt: TGTGCCAGTAGTATCGCGGGGACGAATGAAAAACTGTTTTTT

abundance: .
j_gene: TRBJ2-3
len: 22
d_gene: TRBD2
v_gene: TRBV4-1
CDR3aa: CASSQDFALTSGGASSTDTQYF
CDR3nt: TGCGCCAGCAGCCAAGATTTTGCCCTCACTAGCGGGGGGGCCAGTTCCACAGATACGCAGTATTTT

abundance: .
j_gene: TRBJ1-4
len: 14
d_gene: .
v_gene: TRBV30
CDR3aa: CAWSVGPTSEKLFF
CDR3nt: TGTGCCTGGAGTGTAGGGCCTACCTCTGAAAAACTGTTTTTT

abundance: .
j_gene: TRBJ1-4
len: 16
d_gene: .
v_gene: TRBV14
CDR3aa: CASSQQLPGQGEKLFF
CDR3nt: TGTGCCAGCAGCCAACAATTGCCGGGACAAGGTGAAAAACTGTTTTTT

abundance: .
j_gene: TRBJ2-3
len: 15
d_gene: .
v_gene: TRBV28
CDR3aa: CASSSQTTATDTQYF
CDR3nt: TGTGCCAGCAGTTCTCAGACGACGGCGACAGATACGCAGTATTTT

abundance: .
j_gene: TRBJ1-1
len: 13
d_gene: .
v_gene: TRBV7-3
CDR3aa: CASSPQGHTEAFF
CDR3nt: TGTGCCAGCAGCCCTCAGGGTCACACTGAAGCTTTCTTT

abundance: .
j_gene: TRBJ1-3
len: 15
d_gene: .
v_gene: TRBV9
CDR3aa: CASSDPRELGNTIYF
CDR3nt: TGTGCCAGCAGCGATCCCCGGGAGCTTGGAAACACCATATATTTT

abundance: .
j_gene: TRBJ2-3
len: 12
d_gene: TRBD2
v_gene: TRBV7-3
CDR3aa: CASSSPGLARYF
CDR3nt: TGTGCCAGCAGCTCTCCGGGACTAGCGCGGTATTTT

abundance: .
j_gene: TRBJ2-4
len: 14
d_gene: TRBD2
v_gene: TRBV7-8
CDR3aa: CASSLRAGGGIQYF
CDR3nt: TGTGCCAGCAGCTTGAGAGCGGGGGGGGGCATTCAGTACTTC

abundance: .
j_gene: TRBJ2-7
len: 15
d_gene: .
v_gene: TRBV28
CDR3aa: CASRETGGGTYEQYF
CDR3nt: TGTGCCAGCAGGGAAACAGGAGGCGGGACGTACGAGCAGTACTTC

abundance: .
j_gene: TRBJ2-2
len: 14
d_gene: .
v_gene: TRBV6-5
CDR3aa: CASRTGGGTGELFF
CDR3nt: TGTGCCAGCAGGACGGGCGGAGGCACCGGGGAGCTGTTTTTT

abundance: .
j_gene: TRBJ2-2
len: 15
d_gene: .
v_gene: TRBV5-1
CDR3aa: CASRPRGTNTGELFF
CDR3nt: TGCGCCAGCAGGCCGCGAGGGACGAACACCGGGGAGCTGTTTTTT

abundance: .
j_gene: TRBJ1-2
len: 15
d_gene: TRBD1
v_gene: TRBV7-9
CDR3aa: CASSPGGHANYGYTF
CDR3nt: TGTGCCAGCAGCCCAGGGGGACACGCCAACTATGGCTACACCTTC

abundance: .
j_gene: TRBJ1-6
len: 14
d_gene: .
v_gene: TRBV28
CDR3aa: CASSLVQVNSPLHF
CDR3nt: TGTGCCAGCAGTTTAGTACAGGTTAATTCACCCCTCCACTTT

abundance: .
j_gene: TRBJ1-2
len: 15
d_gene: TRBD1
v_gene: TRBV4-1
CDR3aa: CASSPQGAPPYGYTF
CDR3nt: TGCGCCAGCAGCCCACAGGGGGCCCCCCCCTATGGCTACACCTTC

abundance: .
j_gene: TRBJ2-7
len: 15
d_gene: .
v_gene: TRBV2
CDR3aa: CASSAPTGRTSEQYF
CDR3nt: TGTGCCAGCAGTGCCCCGACAGGGAGGACCTCCGAGCAGTACTTC

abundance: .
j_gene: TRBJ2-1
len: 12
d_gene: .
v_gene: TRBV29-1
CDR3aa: CSVEGTVNEQFF
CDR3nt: TGCAGCGTTGAGGGGACTGTCAATGAGCAGTTCTTC

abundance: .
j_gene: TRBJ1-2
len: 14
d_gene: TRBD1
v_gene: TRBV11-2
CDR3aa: CASSGGTGNYGYTF
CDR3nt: TGTGCCAGCAGCGGGGGGACAGGGAACTATGGCTACACCTTC

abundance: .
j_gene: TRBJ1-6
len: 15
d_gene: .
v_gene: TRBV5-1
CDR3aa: CASSSTGSYNSPLHF
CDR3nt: TGCGCCAGCAGCTCTACGGGGTCCTATAATTCACCCCTCCACTTT

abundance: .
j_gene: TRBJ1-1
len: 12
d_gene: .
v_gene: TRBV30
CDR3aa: CAWSGRTTEAFF
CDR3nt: TGTGCCTGGAGTGGCAGGACGACTGAAGCTTTCTTT

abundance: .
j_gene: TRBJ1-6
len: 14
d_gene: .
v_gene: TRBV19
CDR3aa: CASSIGGSNSPLHF
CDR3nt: TGTGCCAGTAGTATAGGAGGATCCAACTCACCCCTCCACTTT

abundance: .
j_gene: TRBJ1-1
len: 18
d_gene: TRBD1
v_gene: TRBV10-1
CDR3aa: CASREKFKGQGPNTEAFF
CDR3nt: TGCGCCAGCAGAGAAAAATTCAAGGGACAGGGCCCGAACACTGAAGCTTTCTTT

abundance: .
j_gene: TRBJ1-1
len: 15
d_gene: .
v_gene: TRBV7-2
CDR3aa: CASRKTGGKNTEAFF
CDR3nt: TGTGCCAGCAGGAAGACGGGGGGCAAGAACACTGAAGCTTTCTTT

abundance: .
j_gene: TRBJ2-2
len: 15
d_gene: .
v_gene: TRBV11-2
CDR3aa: CASSLFGTNTGELFF
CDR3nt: TGTGCCAGCAGCTTATTTGGGACGAACACCGGGGAGCTGTTTTTT